This entry lists 7 T cell receptor beta chains sequenced from one sample in a study of T cell changes during pregnancy in multiple sclerosis. Data came from immunoSEQ multiplex PCR; TCRdb stores just in-frame clones and leaves some out. The table includes 30,000 to 50,000 clones, 92% detected once. Sequenced here: CD4+ T cells from peripheral blood mononuclear cells, sampled in the third trimester of pregnancy. The receptors were gathered from a female donor with multiple sclerosis, enrolled in a pregnancy study.

The chain links TRBV6-1 to TRBJ1-2; maybe TRBD1 (5 bases). The germline V gene encodes CDR1 MNHNS and CDR2 SASEGT. This CDR3 comprises 13 residues. Between the trimmed V and J ends, which lost 6 bases and 0 bases, there was a span of 8 bases. This CDR3 is CASRTAPNYGYTF. As DNA, the CDR3 is TGTGCCAGCAGGACAGCTCCTAACTATGGCTACACCTTC.

V and J are TRBV11-2 and TRBJ2-1; 9 bases fit TRBD2. The CDR3 extends over 14 amino acids. With 7 bases clipped from V and 9 bases from J, the junction kept 10 bases outside the gene matches. CDR1 and CDR2 (germline): SGHAT, FQNNGV. CDR3 DNA sequence: TGTGCCAGCACCTTCGGACTAGCGTCGGGTGAGCAGTTCTTC. Its protein is CASTFGLASGEQFF.

The chain is built from TRBV7-9 and TRBJ1-1, with 7 bases that match TRBD1. After removal of 5 bases from V and 2 bases from J, the junction contained 8 bases not matched to a gene. The CDR3 length is 15 residues. CDR1 and CDR2 from the germline V gene are SEHNR and FQNEAQ (reference sequence). For the CDR3, the DNA is TGTGCCAGCAGCGAGGCCGGGACAGCTAACACTGAAGCTTTCTTT. Protein: CASSEAGTANTEAFF.

The V gene is TRBV28, the J gene TRBJ2-7; possible D gene TRBD2, 6 bases. Germline V gene lookup returns CDR1 MDHEN and CDR2 SYDVKM. The CDR3 has 14 amino acids. V was cut by 4 bases and J by 3 bases, with 13 bases left in between. Written as DNA, the CDR3 is TGTGCCAGCAGTTATTTTGCCGGGAGCTACGAGCAGTACTTC. This codes for CASSYFAGSYEQYF.

The V gene is TRBV12-5, the J gene TRBJ2-1; 7 bases align to TRBD2. Germline V gene data show CDR1 as LGHNT and CDR2 as FRNRAP. The J segment lost 9 bases and the V segment lost 2 bases, leaving 7 bases of the junction unmatched. The CDR3 extends over 14 amino acids. CDR3 sequence (DNA): TGTGCTAGTGGTTTGAGTCCCAGGGAGGGTGAGCAGTTCTTC. Encoded protein: CASGLSPREGEQFF.

This clone was observed a single time. The chain links TRBV7-3 to TRBJ2-3; 7 bases align to TRBD1. CDR1 SGHTA and CDR2 FQGTGA come from the germline V gene. CDR3 size: 14 residues. Losses at the gene ends were 4 bases for V and 5 bases for J; bases not matched to a gene: 6. The CDR3 reads CASSSTGSGDTQYF. The CDR3 bases are TGTGCCAGCAGCTCGACAGGGTCGGGAGATACGCAGTATTTT.

This rearrangement joins TRBV6-5 to TRBJ2-7; 8 bases match TRBD1. This CDR3 region has 14 residues. Trimming at V came to 2 bases and at J to 6 bases, leaving 6 bases not matched to a gene. The germline V gene encodes CDR1 MNHEY and CDR2 SVGAGI. This chain's CDR3 is CASSYGDDRGEQYF. CDR3 nucleotide sequence: TGTGCCAGCAGTTACGGGGATGACAGGGGCGAGCAGTACTTC.